This TCR beta chain was captured in a study of CD4+ T cells in melanoma. General study results and limits: CD8+ T cell, macrophage and B cell function reportedly correlated with neoantigen-specific CD4+ T cells. In melanoma, neoantigen-specific CD4+ T cells reportedly differed in differentiation state.

Clones were sequenced by immunoSEQ multiplex PCR, and TCRdb holds only the in-frame ones, with some missing. The sample includes over 100,000 clones, 92% of them seen just once. Germline lookup yields CDR1 SGHTA and CDR2 FQGNSA. CDR3 length: 15 amino acids. After removal of 0 bases from V and 5 bases from J, the junction contained 6 bases not matched to a gene. To note about this clone: Its antigen is still unknown.

The sequencing input was peripheral blood. The chain carries TRBV7-2 and TRBJ1-2; 7 bases are shared with TRBD1. This receptor was obtained from a human donor with melanoma. CDR3 loop: CASSLAGTEGYGYTF. For the CDR3, the DNA is TGTGCCAGCAGCTTAGCTGGGACAGAGGGATATGGCTACACCTTC. Combining the CDR3 with reference TRBV7-2 and TRBJ1-2 gives the whole variable domain GAGVSQSPSNKVTEKGKDVELRCDPISGHTALYWYRQSLGQGLEFLIYFQGNSAPDKSGLPSDRFSAERTGGSVSTLTIQRTQQEDSAVYLCASSLAGTEGYGYTFGSGTRLTVV.